What follows describes a single T cell receptor (beta chain). Its cognate antigen is unknown. Prior to thyroid surgery, none of the patients had received any treatment. This sample stems from a study of metastatic and nonmetastatic thyroid tumors. The wider study: Malignant thyroid and benign thyroid patients provided blood and tumor or nodule tissue whose repertoires were compared. Study outcomes and limitations: According to reports, the diversity of TCR beta was significantly higher in malignant thyroid tumors than in benign nodules, and this held in both blood and tumor samples.

Original data processing: A distant-metastasis classifier for papillary thyroid cancer was built using CDR3 differences across clinicopathological groups. From the PCR reads, TCRdb re-called clones with MiXCR. In this record, the V and J calls reflect TCRdb's handling and not the investigators' own analysis. This table has roughly 12,000 clones, around 31% appearing once. The CDR3 loop spans 12 amino acids. V was clipped by 3 bases and J by 5 bases; unmatched bases: 0. Looked up from germline, CDR1 is KGHSH and CDR2 is LQKENI. This chain connects TRBV18 to TRBJ1-2; 7 bases align to TRBD1. The specimen sequenced was tumor tissue. The sequence was obtained from a female donor with papillary thyroid cancer or a benign thyroid nodule (not recorded which). Some clones in this sample may be carry-over from other donors' samples. CDR3 sequence: CASSPTGYGYTF. Written as DNA, the CDR3 is TGTGCCAGCTCACCGACAGGGTATGGCTACACCTTC.